These 18 T cell receptor beta chains were sequenced from one sample in a study of CD8 T cells in Susac syndrome (dated by TCRdb to between 2017 and 2020). Library preparation was by the immunoSEQ multiplex PCR assay. RNA was extracted using the RNeasy kit, and roughly 0.5 to 1 microgram was reverse transcribed with random hexamers. Starting from the raw public reads, TCRdb applied fastp trimming at Q25, assembled clones with MiXCR and retained in-frame beta chains. Each entry is one CDR3 protein sequence, shown with its most common DNA and genes. The sample records 50,000 to 55,000 distinct CDR3 sequences, 95% of which are singletons. The ten largest clones take up 0.75% of the sample. Sequencing was carried out using CD8+ T cells from PBMCs. These receptor sequences come from a human donor with Susac syndrome.

The V and J genes are TRBV25-1 and TRBJ2-5; the match to TRBD1 covers 8 bases. V shed 2 bases, J shed 5 bases, and the junction held 10 bases outside the gene matches. The CDR3 has 16 residues. Germline V lookup: CDR1 MGHDK, CDR2 SYGVNS. The DNA of the CDR3 is TGTGCCAGCAGTGAACCCCGGACAGGGTTGAGGGAGACCCAGTACTTC. Translation gives CASSEPRTGLRETQYF.

The V call is TRBV12-3 or TRBV12-4, the J call TRBJ1-2, with D maybe TRBD1 (6 bases). V lost 3 bases and J lost 5, with 19 bases in between. The CDR3 spans 16 residues. The CDR3 region has the DNA TGTGCCAGCAGTTTCCCCAGGGGCCCAAGCGAGTATGGCTACACCTTC. It is translated as CASSFPRGPSEYGYTF.

This clonotype was counted once. V usage is TRBV20-1 and J usage is TRBJ1-5; D gene unclear. Germline V lookup: CDR1 DFQATT, CDR2 SNEGSKA (reference sequence). V was shortened by 0 bases and J by 6 bases, with 15 bases between the two germline ends. The CDR3 is 15 residues long. The CDR3 is CSARDSGLRGQPQHF. The CDR3 nucleotides read TGCAGTGCTAGAGATTCGGGGTTGCGCGGTCAGCCCCAGCATTTT.

V and J are TRBV12-3 or TRBV12-4 and TRBJ1-1; tentative D call: TRBD1 (6 bases). This CDR3 contains 17 residues. V was clipped by 2 bases and J by 1 base, with 17 bases between them. CDR3 sequence reads: CASSLSPLSQGNTEAFF. The CDR3 nucleotides are TGTGCCAGCAGTTTATCCCCCCTCTCACAGGGGAACACTGAAGCTTTCTTT.

J is TRBJ2-7 and V is TRBV20-1; D unclear. From germline, CDR1 is DFQATT and CDR2 SNEGSKA (reference sequence). V gave up 6 bases and J gave up 6 bases, with 15 bases separating them. CDR3 length equals 12 residues. The CDR3 protein is CSAWVMSGEQYF. The CDR3 nucleotides are TGCAGTGCGTGGGTAATGTCGGGCGAGCAGTACTTC.

This chain links TRBV28 with TRBJ2-7, with 10 bases identical to TRBD2. Per germline, CDR1 MDHEN and CDR2 SYDVKM. This CDR3 has 12 residues. The ends lost 4 bases at V and 9 bases at J; junction bases unmatched: 3. The CDR3 DNA follows: TGTGCCAGCAGTTGGTCTAGCGGGGGGCAGTACTTC. Protein sequence: CASSWSSGGQYF.

This chain uses TRBV20-1 with TRBJ1-2, with a weak D call TRBD1 (5 bases). Trimming cost V 2 bases and J 2 bases, with 12 bases left between them. Germline CDR1 is DFQATT and CDR2 is SNEGSKA (reference sequence). The CDR3 is made up of 14 amino acids. CDR3 coding DNA: TGCAGTGCTAGACCCTTGGGGGGGAACTATGGCTACACCTTC. Its translation is CSARPLGGNYGYTF.

V is TRBV5-1 and J is TRBJ2-5, with no clear D. This CDR3 spans 13 amino acids. V lost 5 bases and J 5 bases, leaving 13 bases between the germline ends. Germline V lookup: CDR1 SGHRS, CDR2 YFSETQ. CDR3 DNA sequence: TGCGCCAGCAGTCATGACTGGTCGGAGACCCAGTACTTC. Its protein product is CASSHDWSETQYF.

This rearrangement joins TRBV28 to TRBJ2-2; D remains ambiguous. CDR3 length: 10 amino acids. V was cut by 8 bases and J by 8 bases, with 6 bases left in between. Germline assignment: CDR1 MDHEN and CDR2 SYDVKM. Here the CDR3 DNA reads TGTGCCAGCTCCAGAGGGGAGCTGTTTTTT. Its protein is CASSRGELFF.

This clonotype was observed a single time. The chain recombines TRBV20-1 with TRBJ2-3, with a possible D match to TRBD2 (6 bases). CDR1 and CDR2 (germline): DFQATT, SNEGSKA (reference sequence). CDR3 length equals 11 residues. V lost 4 bases to trimming and J lost 8 bases, with 10 bases between them. This chain's CDR3 is CSAIWRATQYF. CDR3 DNA: TGCAGTGCTATTTGGAGGGCTACGCAGTATTTT.

This clonotype is a singleton in its sample. The CDR3 is CASSVGGTGRTEAFF. CDR3 DNA sequence: TGTGCCAGCAGCGTAGGGGGGACAGGGAGAACTGAAGCTTTCTTT. This chain joins TRBV9 and TRBJ1-1, with 9 bases matching TRBD1. The junction had 5 bases not matched to a gene; V was cut back by 0 bases and J by 5 bases. Germline loops: CDR1 SGDLS, CDR2 YYNGEE. CDR3 length: 15 amino acids.

This chain connects TRBV1 to TRBJ2-6; the table's D call of TRBD1 was not tested on the DNA. TRBV1 corresponds to a pseudogene. The CDR3 totals 18 residues. CDR3 sequence (DNA): TGCACCAGCAGTATGGGGGGTTTGGCACAAAGTCGGGCCAACGTCCTGACTTTC. It codes for CTSSMGGLAQSRANVLTF.

The count of this clonotype is one. The chain uses TRBV25-1 and TRBJ2-7; D gene unclear. V was trimmed by 5 bases and J by 5 bases, leaving 7 bases between them. The CDR3 is 11 amino acids. Germline loops: CDR1 MGHDK, CDR2 SYGVNS. DNA for the CDR3: TGTGCCAGCAGTCGAGGAGACGAGCAGTACTTC. This encodes CASSRGDEQYF.

This chain links TRBV9 with TRBJ2-5; D is possibly TRBD1 (5 bases). Trimming left V 3 bases short and J 0 bases short, with 9 bases between. The CDR3 sequence is 14 residues long. The V gene's germline CDR1 is SGDLS and CDR2 YYNGEE. The CDR3 nucleotides read TGTGCCAGCAGCGAAGGACACAACCAAGAGACCCAGTACTTC. Translating it yields CASSEGHNQETQYF.

This chain connects TRBV12-3 or TRBV12-4 to TRBJ2-3, with 10 bases lining up with TRBD2. V gave up 3 bases and J gave up 5 bases; unmatched junction bases: 8. This CDR3 contains 16 residues. The DNA of the CDR3 is TGTGCCAGCAGTTTCCCTATAGCGGGGGGTAAAGATACGCAGTATTTT. Its translation is CASSFPIAGGKDTQYF.

The V gene is TRBV12-3 or TRBV12-4, the J gene TRBJ1-2, with TRBD1 identical over 9 bases. The CDR3 has 12 residues. Germline trimming cut 5 bases from V and 6 bases from J; bases unmatched to any gene: 1. This chain's CDR3 is CASSRTGDGYTF. CDR3 nucleotides: TGTGCCAGCAGTCGGACAGGGGATGGCTACACCTTC.

The V gene is TRBV25-1, the J gene TRBJ2-5; D not certain. Between the trimmed V and J ends, which lost 5 bases and 2 bases, there was a span of 9 bases. The CDR3 loop spans 13 amino acids. Germline V CDR1 and CDR2: MGHDK, SYGVNS. The CDR3 loop is CASSPGVQETQYF. In DNA, the CDR3 is TGTGCCAGCAGTCCCGGTGTGCAAGAGACCCAGTACTTC.

The chain carries TRBV7-9 and TRBJ1-1; D gene ambiguous. The CDR3 loop spans 13 amino acids. The V gene lost 1 base and the J gene lost 5 bases, with 8 bases spanning the gap. Looked up from germline, CDR1 is SEHNR and CDR2 is FQNEAQ (reference sequence). CDR3 in amino acids: CASSLGEGTEAFF. CDR3 sequence (DNA): TGTGCCAGCAGCTTAGGGGAGGGAACTGAAGCTTTCTTT. Together with reference TRBV7-9 and TRBJ1-1, the CDR3 gives the full variable domain: DTGVSQNPRHKITKRGQNVTFRCDPISEHNRLYWYRQTLGQGPEFLTYFQNEAQLEKSRLLSDRFSAERPKGSFSTLEIQRTEQGDSAMYLCASSLGEGTEAFFGQGTRLTVV.